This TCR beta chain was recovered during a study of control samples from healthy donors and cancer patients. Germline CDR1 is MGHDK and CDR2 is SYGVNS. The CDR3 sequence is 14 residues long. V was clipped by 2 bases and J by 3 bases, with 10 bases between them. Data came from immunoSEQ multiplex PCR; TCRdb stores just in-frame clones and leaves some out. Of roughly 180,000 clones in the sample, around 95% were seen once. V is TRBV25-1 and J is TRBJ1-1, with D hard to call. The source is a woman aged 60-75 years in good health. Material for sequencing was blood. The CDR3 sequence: CASSEGGYYTEAFF. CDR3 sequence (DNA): TGTGCCAGCAGTGAAGGAGGGTATTACACTGAAGCTTTCTTT.